These 9 T cell receptor beta chains came from one sample sequenced in a study of T cell responses to AZD1222 COVID-19 vaccine. Profiled with immunoSEQ multiplex PCR; TCRdb holds only in-frame clones, not every one. Of about 110,000 clones listed, about four fifths are singletons. The specimen was peripheral blood, collected on day 0 of AZD1222 vaccination. Receptors were obtained from an adult in good health.

CDR3 in DNA: TGTGCCAGCAGTCCCCTGGACGGGGGAGGGTTCTATGGCTACACCTTC. It is translated as CASSPLDGGGFYGYTF. This chain connects TRBV6-2 or TRBV6-3 to TRBJ1-2, with a weak D call TRBD1 (5 bases). This CDR3 has 16 amino acids. Per germline, CDR1 MNHEY and CDR2 SVGEGT. Trimming stripped 5 bases from V and 4 bases from J, with 20 bases between.

The J gene is TRBJ2-2, the V gene TRBV4-3; 8 bases match TRBD1. This CDR3 contains 16 residues. Per germline, CDR1 LGHNA and CDR2 YSLEER. The junction had 6 bases not matched to a gene; V was cut back by 0 bases and J by 6 bases. CDR3: CASSQDLQGGSGELFF. CDR3 in DNA: TGCGCCAGCAGCCAAGATCTACAGGGGGGTTCCGGGGAGCTGTTTTTT.

The chain has TRBV19 and TRBJ2-2, with D possibly called TRBD1 or TRBD2 (6 bases each). CDR3 length: 17 amino acids. The germline V gene has CDR1 LNHDA and CDR2 SQIVND (reference sequence). Trimming left V 7 bases short and J 5 bases short, with 23 bases between. CDR3 residues: CASKNSLWGAHTGELFF. As DNA, the CDR3 is TGTGCCAGTAAAAACTCACTTTGGGGGGCACATACCGGGGAGCTGTTTTTT.

This clone came up a few times. The V and J genes are TRBV20-1 and TRBJ1-1, with D perhaps TRBD1 (5 bases). Germline CDR1 and CDR2: DFQATT and SNEGSKA (reference sequence). This CDR3 is built from 10 residues. The CDR3 loop is CRLQGSEAFF. The CDR3 bases are TGCAGGCTTCAGGGATCTGAAGCTTTCTTT.

This chain connects TRBV7-9 to TRBJ1-2, with TRBD1 as a possible D gene (6 bases). Germline V gene lookup returns CDR1 SEHNR and CDR2 FQNEAQ (reference sequence). The CDR3 spans 15 residues. Trimming took 5 bases from V and 4 from J, leaving 17 bases between them. The CDR3 protein is CASSHSGQLAYGYTF. The DNA of the CDR3 is TGTGCCAGCAGCCACTCAGGACAGCTCGCCTATGGCTACACCTTC. Based on the CDR3 plus reference TRBV7-9 and TRBJ1-2, the full variable domain is DTGVSQNPRHKITKRGQNVTFRCDPISEHNRLYWYRQTLGQGPEFLTYFQNEAQLEKSRLLSDRFSAERPKGSFSTLEIQRTEQGDSAMYLCASSHSGQLAYGYTFGSGTRLTVV.

The CDR3 DNA sequence: TGCGCCAGCAGCTACGGACGGGGTTCTAACTATGGCTACACCTTC. It specifies CASSYGRGSNYGYTF. The J gene is TRBJ1-2, the V gene TRBV5-1; unclear D gene. The ends were cut back, 3 bases at V and 0 bases at J, with 12 bases in the middle. The CDR3 has 15 residues. The germline CDR1 and CDR2 sequences are SGHRS and YFSETQ. Supplemented by reference TRBV5-1 and TRBJ1-2, the full variable domain reads KAGVTQTPRYLIKTRGQQVTLSCSPISGHRSVSWYQQTPGQGLQFLFEYFSETQRNKGNFPGRFSGRQFSNSRSEMNVSTLELGDSALYLCASSYGRGSNYGYTFGSGTRLTVV.

The chain recombines TRBV19 with TRBJ1-4; the D is unclear. Germline CDR1 LNHDA, CDR2 SQIVND (reference sequence). This CDR3 is 13 amino acids long. Trimming removed 8 bases at V and 8 bases at J, with 15 bases between. As DNA, the CDR3 is TGTGCCAGTGAGCGGACCAGGTCCGAAAAACTGTTTTTT. It translates to CASERTRSEKLFF.

The chain links TRBV27 to TRBJ1-2; D ambiguous. The V gene lost 0 bases and the J gene lost 0 bases, with 8 bases spanning the gap. This CDR3 contains 15 residues. Per germline, CDR1 MNHEY and CDR2 SMNVEV (reference sequence). This CDR3 reads CASSLSPEANYGYTF. The CDR3 region has the DNA TGTGCCAGCAGTTTATCCCCAGAAGCTAACTATGGCTACACCTTC.

This clone occurred once. The rearrangement uses TRBV5-5 and TRBJ1-3; D is uncertain. Germline V gives CDR1 SGHKS, CDR2 YYEKEE (reference sequence). There are 16 residues in the CDR3. Trimming shortened V by 2 bases and J by 0 bases, and 12 bases separated the two germline ends. CDR3 bases: TGTGCCAGCAGCTTTCTTACAGACCTCTCTGGAAACACCATATATTTT. Translating gives CASSFLTDLSGNTIYF.